Below, 2 T cell receptor beta chains from the same sample are listed, as sequenced in a study of OX40 agonist ivuxolimab in advanced cancers. The data were produced by immunoSEQ multiplex PCR, yet TCRdb's version contains in-frame clones alone and is incomplete. The table has tens of thousands of clones, 80% to 85% seen once. Here the sequenced sample was CD4+ or CD8+ T cells sorted from blood, taken in a trial of the OX40 agonist ivuxolimab. The receptors were sampled from an adult with an advanced solid tumor such as melanoma, head and neck, liver or kidney cancer.

This clone was detected only once. The CDR3 nucleotides read TGTGCCAGCAGTGCAGAACGGGACAGGGGGTCCGATGAGCAGTTCTTC. Its translation is CASSAERDRGSDEQFF. The rearrangement links TRBV2 to TRBJ2-1, with 11 nucleotides matching TRBD1. V lost 4 bases to trimming and J lost 8 bases; unmatched junction nucleotides: 10. The CDR3 length is 16 residues. Germline loops: CDR1 SNHLY, CDR2 FYNNEI.

This clone showed up just once. The CDR3 loop is CASKTGPSTEAFF. CDR3 nucleotide sequence: TGTGCCAGCAAGACGGGCCCCAGCACTGAAGCTTTCTTT. The chain carries TRBV6-6 and TRBJ1-1; no firm D call. V shed 7 bases and J shed 4 bases, with 13 bases lying between them. The germline CDR1 and CDR2 sequences are MNHNY and SVGAGI (reference sequence). This CDR3 region has 13 residues.